The rows below give T cell receptor beta chains drawn from one sample of a study of T-cell reconstitution after alpha-beta-depleted transplantation in children. TCRdb called the PCR reads again in MiXCR, with one record for every CDR3 protein. The sample records some 520,000 distinct CDR3 sequences, approximately 32% being singletons. Material: PBMCs from the stem cell graft donor, obtained from the stem cell graft. Receptors originate from a human donor who donated a stem cell graft to a child with aplastic anemia. Both conserved end residues are trimmed from each CDR3. The order of the fields is V gene, clone size, CDR3 protein. Clone sizes are given selectively: once, few, many, or a class where the clone is expanded.

TRBV5-1	few	ASSTRQGNYGYT
TRBV29-1	NA	SVVPSGKVDEQF
TRBV7-2	NA	ASSPSGGILQETQY
TRBV20-1	NA	SASLSGNGYT
TRBV6-5	many	ASQQGLETAF
TRBV12-3/TRBV12-4	few	ASSLSPGEAPLH
TRBV13	NA	ASSRFGDSSHEQF
TRBV7-4	NA	ASTLRGAGGPRYEQY
TRBV9	NA	ASSGGTSGRYEQY
TRBV14	few	ASSQEGTTRQETQY
TRBV7-8	NA	ASSLARTSGSRYEQY
TRBV5-6	NA	ASSLDVGTQY
TRBV20-1	many	SALGNTEAF
TRBV6-1	NA	ASRKLQRAPYNEQF
TRBV7-9	few	ASSSTYGYT
TRBV20-1	NA	SASRVGVGETQY
TRBV23-1	few	ASSQSVDGGTGEKLF